The clone carrying this TCR beta chain was recorded only once. This specimen belongs to a study of blood T cell repertoires in COVID-19. Study details: There were acute and convalescent COVID-19 samples, and they came from the United States, Italy and Spain. T cells, B-cell-depleted T cells, or PBMCs provided the cDNA or gDNA that served as material.

In the source study's methods: Researchers report that nucleated cell counts were estimated from reference gene primer amplification. The assay was immunoSEQ multiplex PCR, and TCRdb's table has in-frame clones only and misses some. V, J and clone size are taken as reported in that table, and D and trimming were inferred from the DNA itself. The data hold around 220,000 clones, with 65% to 85% observed a single time. This CDR3 is built from 13 residues. Trimming stripped 5 bases from V and 4 bases from J, with 9 bases between. CDR1 and CDR2 (germline): SGHNT, YENEEA. The source is a woman older than 75 with acute or convalescent COVID-19. Material for sequencing was peripheral blood. The rearrangement joins TRBV11-3 to TRBJ2-1, with D possibly TRBD1 on 5 matching bases. The CDR3 sequence is CASSADRYNEQFF. The DNA for the CDR3 is TGTGCCAGCAGCGCCGACAGATACAATGAGCAGTTCTTC.